Below, one TCR beta chain is given with its context. Donors were healthy HIV-negative adults without recently reported acute infections or vaccinations. Donors were Caucasian adults residing in Nashville, Tennessee, USA. These data are taken from a study of shared clonotypes between healthy human individuals. Deep level was the assay's run setting. Scientists sequenced DNA from unsorted PBMC on ten immunoSEQ deep assay plates. Measured with immunoSEQ multiplex PCR; TCRdb has only the in-frame clones, and not every one. The sample yields about 520,000 clones, approximately 82% seen once. The CDR3 is 16 amino acids. Looked up from germline, CDR1 is SGHRS and CDR2 is YFSETQ. V dropped 4 bases and J dropped 3 bases, with 17 bases sitting between them.

V and J are TRBV5-1 and TRBJ2-1; D perhaps matches TRBD2 (7 bases). This clonotype originated in a middle-aged woman in good health. Some clones in this sample may be carry-over from other donors' samples. Specimen: PBMCs. The CDR3 here is CASSPGGGSYYNEQFF. The CDR3 bases are TGCGCCAGCAGCCCGGGGGGCGGGAGTTACTACAATGAGCAGTTCTTC.